The T cell receptor beta chain described here comes from a study of T cell changes during pregnancy in multiple sclerosis. The assay was immunoSEQ multiplex PCR, and TCRdb's table has in-frame clones only and misses some. This sample has 55,000 to 75,000 clones, with 91% found just once. V lost 4 bases to trimming and J lost 3 bases; unmatched junction nucleotides: 7. This CDR3 is built from 15 residues. Germline V gene data show CDR1 as SGDLS and CDR2 as YYNGEE. J is TRBJ1-2 and V is TRBV9, with 9 nucleotides matching TRBD1. The sample here was peripheral blood, taken in the third trimester of pregnancy. This receptor was taken from a female donor in good health, enrolled as a control in a pregnancy study. The CDR3 loop reads CASSFGQGSDYGYTF. The CDR3 DNA reads TGTGCCAGCAGCTTCGGACAGGGGAGTGACTATGGCTACACCTTC.